This is a list of T cell receptor beta chains from one sample in a study of CD8 T cells in Susac syndrome. Each CDR3 protein gets one entry after TCRdb re-called the immunoSEQ multiplex PCR reads with MiXCR. The table records about 430,000 distinct CDR3 sequences, more than 80% of them present only once. The sample consisted of CD8+ T cells from PBMCs. These receptors were collected from a human donor with multiple sclerosis. The CDR3 runs from the conserved cysteine through the conserved F or W. The order of the fields is D gene, clone size, J gene, V gene, CDR3 protein, CDR3 DNA. A D gene is named only where the DNA matches it firmly. The size field is filled for only some rows; it gives once, few, many or a size class.

TRBD1	.	TRBJ2-5	TRBV30	CAWSVGTGGAGTQYF	TGTGCCTGGAGTGTAGGGACAGGGGGCGCGGGGACCCAGTACTTC
.	.	TRBJ2-3	TRBV24-1	CATSSGDDTQYF	TGTGCCACCAGCTCGGGTGATGATACGCAGTATTTT
.	.	TRBJ1-1	TRBV25-1	CASSRGANTEAFF	TGTGCCAGCTCGAGGGGGGCGAACACTGAAGCTTTCTTT
.	few	TRBJ1-4	TRBV5-1	CASSPAGGYEKLFF	TGCGCCAGCAGCCCTGCAGGAGGGTACGAAAAACTGTTTTTT
TRBD1	.	TRBJ2-2	TRBV6-4	CASSDSAGGTGELFF	TGTGCCAGCAGTGACTCCGCAGGGGGCACCGGGGAGCTGTTTTTT
TRBD2	.	TRBJ2-1	TRBV12-3/TRBV12-4	CASLAGGSYNEQFF	TGTGCCAGTTTAGCGGGGGGCTCCTACAATGAGCAGTTCTTC
TRBD1	.	TRBJ2-7	TRBV14	CASSQVGAGGHEQYF	TGTGCCAGCAGCCAAGTAGGGGCAGGGGGCCACGAGCAGTACTTC
.	.	TRBJ1-1	TRBV20-1	CSARGRMNTEAFF	TGCAGTGCTAGGGGACGGATGAACACTGAAGCTTTCTTT
TRBD2	.	TRBJ2-5	TRBV9	CASSSNREREGPQETQYF	TGTGCCAGCAGCTCCAACCGGGAGCGGGAGGGCCCGCAAGAGACCCAGTACTTC
.	.	TRBJ1-1	TRBV27	CASSFSSAGNTEAFF	TGTGCCAGCAGTTTCTCCAGTGCGGGGAACACTGAAGCTTTCTTT
TRBD1	few	TRBJ1-1	TRBV18	CASSPTGENTEAFF	TGTGCCAGCTCACCGACAGGGGAGAACACTGAAGCTTTCTTT
.	.	TRBJ1-2	TRBV29-1	CSVEGGEAAGGYGYTF	TGCAGCGTTGAGGGCGGCGAGGCAGCTGGTGGCTATGGCTACACCTTC
.	once	TRBJ2-7	TRBV30	CAWTGLVGYEQYF	TGTGCCTGGACAGGGCTGGTAGGGTACGAGCAGTACTTC
TRBD2	.	TRBJ2-1	TRBV4-1	CASSLGLAGGPRYNEQFF	TGCGCCAGCAGCCTAGGACTAGCGGGAGGGCCGCGGTACAATGAGCAGTTCTTC
.	.	TRBJ2-3	TRBV13	CASSAPGHGEDTQYF	TGTGCCAGCAGCGCCCCGGGTCATGGGGAAGATACGCAGTATTTT
TRBD2	.	TRBJ2-1	TRBV29-1	CSVEGAGDYTYNEQFF	TGCAGCGTTGAAGGTGCCGGGGACTACACCTACAATGAGCAGTTCTTC
TRBD2	.	TRBJ2-1	TRBV2	CASSEGYHVGTSGGNEQFF	TGTGCCAGCAGTGAAGGCTACCACGTAGGGACTAGCGGGGGCAATGAGCAGTTCTTC
.	.	TRBJ1-5	TRBV19	CASSIGEREHNQPQHF	TGTGCCAGTAGTATAGGGGAAAGGGAACACAATCAGCCCCAGCATTTT
.	.	TRBJ2-1	TRBV4-1	CASSQVAGDPYNEQFF	TGCGCCAGCAGCCAGGTGGCAGGGGACCCCTACAATGAGCAGTTCTTC